These T cell receptor beta chains were read from a single sample in a study of OX40 agonist ivuxolimab in advanced cancers. Only in-frame clones appear in the TCRdb table, and some are missing; sequencing was by immunoSEQ multiplex PCR. The table lists about 98,000 clones, approximately 90% of them singletons. The starting material was CD4+ or CD8+ T cells sorted from blood, obtained in a trial of the OX40 agonist ivuxolimab. All receptors come from an adult with an advanced solid tumor such as melanoma, head and neck, liver or kidney cancer. Both conserved end residues are part of each CDR3.

V gene: TRBV19; CDR3 protein: CASSARSSGANVLTF
V gene: TRBV4-2; CDR3 protein: CASSQALAGGPSSAIPVAKNIQYF
V gene: TRBV11-3; CDR3 protein: CASSRDRDNEQFF
V gene: TRBV27; CDR3 protein: CASSLEYTGELFF
V gene: TRBV28; CDR3 protein: CASTNGGRGTDTQYF
V gene: TRBV7-9; CDR3 protein: CASSPSGGTDTQYF
V gene: TRBV28; CDR3 protein: CASSSPQGANEQYF
V gene: TRBV18; CDR3 protein: CASSPGTGSFGYTF
V gene: TRBV29-1; CDR3 protein: CSVEPPQAQKAHQYF
V gene: TRBV27; CDR3 protein: CASSFSRNTEAFF
V gene: TRBV7-8; CDR3 protein: CASSPGPGIGNQPQHF
V gene: TRBV5-4; CDR3 protein: CASSRLAGGIGETQYF
V gene: TRBV10-3; CDR3 protein: CANGQGEVNEQYF
V gene: TRBV11-2; CDR3 protein: CASSPRREQLFPEQYF
V gene: TRBV7-3; CDR3 protein: CASSLNGGTYNEQFF
V gene: TRBV4-2; CDR3 protein: CASSQPPGLAGVLSSTDTQYF
V gene: TRBV28; CDR3 protein: CATATGIYGYTF
V gene: TRBV5-1; CDR3 protein: CASSLGLAGGPETQYF
V gene: TRBV9; CDR3 protein: CASTSRVGGPSTGELFF
V gene: TRBV4-2; CDR3 protein: CASSLRTANTEAFF
V gene: TRBV29-1; CDR3 protein: CSVEDALAGVFF
V gene: TRBV4-1; CDR3 protein: CASSQDRGAGNQPQHF